The clone carrying this TCR beta chain showed up just a few times. One entry per CDR3 protein, called by TCRdb with MiXCR from the RACE reads. Here the sample spans about 340,000 distinct CDR3 sequences, under 9% being singletons. As for time point: patch test 1, 2 weeks after DPC sensitization. Treatment in this sample: therapeutic diphenylcyclopropenone sensitization with weekly scalp DPC. Germline CDR1 reads SNHLY; CDR2 reads FYNNEI. This CDR3 is built from 10 residues. V was clipped by 5 bases and J by 10 bases, with 8 bases between them. The sample is drawn from a study of human T cells and chemical hapten exposure.

This rearrangement joins TRBV2 to TRBJ1-2; D not certain. The receptor's source is a woman aged 18 to 35 with alopecia areata. Some clones in this sample may be carry-over from other donors' samples. Sequenced here: whole blood, sampled in connection with sensitization to the hapten diphenylcyclopropenone (DPC). CDR3 residues: CASSTSTYTF. As DNA, the CDR3 is TGTGCCAGCAGTACAAGTACCTACACCTTC.